This T cell receptor beta chain was observed in a study of beta chain features in type 1 diabetes. General study points: Cells with high TCR expression could be over-represented when cDNA is sequenced. The study found moderately but significantly shorter TCRB CDR3s in all four CD4+ subsets of Type 1 diabetes patients.

V was cut by 7 bases and J by 1 base, with 10 bases left in between. The CDR3 is 13 residues long. Germline CDR1 SNHLY, CDR2 FYNNEI. Isolated RNA was reverse transcribed in full, so expressed TCRB transcripts were sequenced. Sequencing was performed with immunoSEQ multiplex PCR; in TCRdb, only in-frame clones are kept and a portion is missing. Here the sample spans some 160,000 clones, approximately 8.8% being singletons. As to this clone: Its antigen remains unknown.

One heparinised draw, averaging around 0.12 L, was taken per donor. The gene calls are TRBV2 and TRBJ1-1; D unresolved. The sequenced sample consisted of central memory CD4+ T cells from blood. The receptor was isolated from a woman aged 25 to 39 with type 1 diabetes. Here the CDR3 DNA reads TGTGCCAGCACCCAAGAGTCGAACACTGAAGCTTTCTTT. The encoded protein is CASTQESNTEAFF.